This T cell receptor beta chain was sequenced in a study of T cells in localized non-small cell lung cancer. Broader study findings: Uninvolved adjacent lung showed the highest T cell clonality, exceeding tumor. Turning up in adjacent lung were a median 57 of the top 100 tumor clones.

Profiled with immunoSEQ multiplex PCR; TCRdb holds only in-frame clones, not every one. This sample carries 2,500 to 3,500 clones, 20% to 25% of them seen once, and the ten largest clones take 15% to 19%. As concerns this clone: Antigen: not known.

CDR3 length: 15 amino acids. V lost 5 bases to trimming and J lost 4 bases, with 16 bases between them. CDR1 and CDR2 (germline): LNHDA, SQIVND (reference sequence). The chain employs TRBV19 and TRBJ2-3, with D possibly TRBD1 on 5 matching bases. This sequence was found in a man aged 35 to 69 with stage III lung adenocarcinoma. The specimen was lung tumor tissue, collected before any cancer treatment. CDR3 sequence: CASSSGREGSDTQYF. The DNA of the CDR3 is TGTGCCAGTAGTTCCGGCAGGGAAGGATCAGATACGCAGTATTTT.